Shown below are 14 T cell receptor beta chains from a single sample sequenced in a study of persistence of HIV-infected CD4 T cells. The stimulus was lysate of CMV-infected fibroblasts, about 10 ug/mL. Sorted nonresponding memory CD4+ T cells were CD40L-negative, CD69-negative, CD45RO-high. No cognate antigen is known for these TCRs. This was the immunoSEQ version 4 assay in survey mode. Here immunoSEQ multiplex PCR was the method, and the copy in TCRdb shows in-frame clones only, minus some. The sample has 37,000 or so clones, more than 70% seen once. This specimen was CD4+ T cells sorted from PBMCs after 18-hour stimulation, taken from a patient who received antiretroviral therapy. Every receptor here comes from an adult man with HIV who was CMV-seropositive.

The chain combines TRBV6-6 with TRBJ2-1; 9 bases map to TRBD1. The CDR3 runs to 14 residues. V lost 4 bases, J lost 6 bases, and 4 bases stayed unmatched. The germline CDR1 and CDR2 sequences are MNHNY and SVGAGI (reference sequence). CDR3 loop: CASSSGQGGNEQFF. The CDR3 nucleotides read TGTGCCAGCAGTTCGGGACAGGGCGGCAATGAGCAGTTCTTC.

The sample holds one count of this clone. J is TRBJ2-7 and V is TRBV30, with a weak D call TRBD1 (5 bases). This CDR3 has 11 amino acids. Germline V gives CDR1 GTSNPN, CDR2 SVGIG (reference sequence). With 1 base removed from V and 6 bases from J, the gap between germline ends came to 7 bases. The CDR3 DNA sequence: TGTGCCTGGAGTGGGGGCTTCGAGCAGTACTTC. Its protein is CAWSGGFEQYF.

This sequence joins TRBV5-6 and TRBJ2-1; no firm D call. The CDR3 has 12 residues. The V end lost 2 bases, the J end lost 6 bases, and 6 bases lay between the germline ends. The germline gives CDR1 SGHDT, CDR2 YYEEEE. The chain's CDR3 is CASSFTPNEQFF. DNA of the CDR3: TGTGCCAGCAGCTTTACCCCCAATGAGCAGTTCTTC.

CDR3 DNA: TGTGCCAGCAGTCAGCTTTATAATTCACCCCTCCACTTT. It codes for CASSQLYNSPLHF. The chain joins TRBV6-6 to TRBJ1-6; unclear D gene. V lost 5 bases to trimming and J lost 4 bases, with 6 bases between them. CDR3 length: 13 amino acids. CDR1 and CDR2 (germline): MNHNY, SVGAGI (reference sequence).

This clone was picked up a small number of times. Other DNA sequences in this specimen translate into the identical CDR3. The J gene is TRBJ1-6, the V gene TRBV3-1 (or the pseudogene TRBV3-2); TRBD1 aligns across 9 bases. Germline assignment: CDR1 LGHDT and CDR2 YNNKEL (reference sequence). Losses at the gene ends were 6 bases for V and 7 bases for J; bases not matched to a gene: 4. This CDR3 contains 14 residues. The DNA of the CDR3 is TGTGCCAGCAGTCCGGGACAGGGAAATTCACCCCTCCACTTT. Translating gives CASSPGQGNSPLHF.

The chain employs TRBV29-1 and TRBJ2-2; D perhaps matches TRBD1 (7 bases). Germline assignment: CDR1 SQVTM and CDR2 ANQGSEA. With 5 bases removed from V and 4 bases from J, the gap between germline ends came to 14 bases. This CDR3 is built from 14 residues. Written as DNA, the CDR3 is TGCAGCGTTAGGCCAGGGGGGTCCACCGGGGAGCTGTTTTTT. As protein: CSVRPGGSTGELFF.

The chain carries TRBV5-1 and TRBJ1-2; D call uncertain. From germline, CDR1 is SGHRS and CDR2 YFSETQ. Trimming shortened V by 4 bases and J by 3 bases, and 13 bases separated the two germline ends. The CDR3 consists of 14 residues. In nucleotides, the CDR3 is TGCGCCAGCAGCAAGGACCCGGGCGACTATGGCTACACCTTC. Translated, it gives CASSKDPGDYGYTF.

The V call is TRBV14, the J call TRBJ2-7; D might be TRBD1 (5 bases). Trimming shortened V by 2 bases and J by 8 bases, and 13 bases separated the two germline ends. Per germline, CDR1 SGHDN and CDR2 FVKESK. The CDR3 length is 13 residues. The CDR3 DNA reads TGTGCCAGCAGCCAATCGACAGCTTCTAAGCAGTACTTC. Its protein is CASSQSTASKQYF.

The chain has TRBV7-9 and TRBJ1-2; possible D gene TRBD1, 6 bases. The V and J ends lost 5 bases and 6 bases respectively, with 25 bases between them. Germline-derived CDR1 and CDR2 are SEHNR and FQNEAQ (reference sequence). CDR3 length equals 17 residues. CDR3 sequence reads: CASSQETGTQIINGYTF. CDR3 nucleotides: TGTGCCAGCAGCCAAGAAACCGGGACACAGATTATTAATGGCTACACCTTC.

This chain connects TRBV6-5 to TRBJ1-2; D gene unclear. There are 11 residues in the CDR3. V shed 6 bases and J shed 5 bases, with 7 bases lying between them. Looked up from germline, CDR1 is MNHEY and CDR2 is SVGAGI. The CDR3 DNA is TGTGCCAGCAGACAAGGGTATGGCTACACCTTC. This gives the protein CASRQGYGYTF.

The chain recombines TRBV7-9 with TRBJ2-3; the D is unclear. Germline CDR1 SEHNR, CDR2 FQNEAQ (reference sequence). There are 15 residues in the CDR3. V lost 8 bases to trimming and J lost 0 bases, with 15 bases between them. The DNA of the CDR3 is TGTGCCAGCTCCAACCAGGCATCTAGCACAGATACGCAGTATTTT. Its translation: CASSNQASSTDTQYF.

The CDR3 bases are TGTGCCAGCTCACTCCAAGCGAACACTGAAGCTTTCTTT. Protein product: CASSLQANTEAFF. The chain carries TRBV18 and TRBJ1-1; D unresolved. The V gene lost 4 bases and the J gene lost 1 base, with 7 bases spanning the gap. This CDR3 has 13 residues. Germline V gives CDR1 KGHSH, CDR2 LQKENI.

V gene TRBV5-1 combines with J gene TRBJ2-1; TRBD2 aligns across 11 bases. The V and J ends lost 3 bases and 12 bases, in that order; junction bases with no gene match: 11. Germline V gene sequence: CDR1 SGHRS, CDR2 YFSETQ. The CDR3 sequence is 15 residues long. In DNA, the CDR3 is TGCGCCAGCAGCTCCGGGACTAGCGGAACAATCGCGCAGTTCTTC. This gives the protein CASSSGTSGTIAQFF.

The gene calls are TRBV7-9 and TRBJ1-1; D is ambiguous. Between the trimmed V and J ends, which lost 10 bases and 1 base, there was a span of 10 bases. Germline V gene lookup returns CDR1 SEHNR and CDR2 FQNEAQ (reference sequence). There are 12 residues in the CDR3. The CDR3 DNA sequence: TGTGCCACCTTAACAGAGAACACTGAAGCTTTCTTT. Translation gives CATLTENTEAFF.